These T cell receptor beta chains were read from a single sample in a study of blood T cell dynamics during melanoma immunotherapy. Some clones are missing from TCRdb's copy, which holds only in-frame ones; the method was immunoSEQ multiplex PCR. The sample has more than 12,000 clones; roughly 92% are singletons. The starting material was blood, obtained from a patient treated with checkpoint blockade. Every receptor here comes from a human donor with melanoma. CDR3s include the opening cysteine and the closing phenylalanine or tryptophan. A D gene is named only where the DNA matches it firmly. Not every row has a clone size; where given, it reads once, few, many or a size class.

j_gene: TRBJ2-3; d_gene: -; abundance: once; v_gene: TRBV7-3; CDR3nt: TGTGCCAGCAGCCCCCCATCCGGGCATACGCAGTATTTT; CDR3aa: CASSPPSGHTQYF
j_gene: TRBJ2-7; d_gene: TRBD2; abundance: -; v_gene: TRBV5-4; CDR3nt: TGTGCCAGCAGCCGATCTACTAGCGGGAGTACCCCCTACGAGCAGTACTTC; CDR3aa: CASSRSTSGSTPYEQYF
j_gene: TRBJ2-3; d_gene: TRBD2; abundance: -; v_gene: TRBV14; CDR3nt: TGTGCCAGCAGCCACCTCCGGCGGGGGGGGACAGATACGCAGTATTTT; CDR3aa: CASSHLRRGGTDTQYF
j_gene: TRBJ2-1; d_gene: TRBD2; abundance: -; v_gene: TRBV28; CDR3nt: TGTGCCAGCTGGGGACTAGCGTTTAATGAGCAGTTCTTC; CDR3aa: CASWGLAFNEQFF
j_gene: TRBJ2-7; d_gene: -; abundance: -; v_gene: TRBV7-2; CDR3nt: TGTGCCAGCAGCCAGCAGGCCTACGAGCAGTACTTC; CDR3aa: CASSQQAYEQYF
j_gene: TRBJ1-3; d_gene: -; abundance: -; v_gene: TRBV11-2; CDR3nt: TGTGCCAGCAGTTTAGGGGGCTCTGGAAACACCATATATTTT; CDR3aa: CASSLGGSGNTIYF
j_gene: TRBJ2-7; d_gene: -; abundance: -; v_gene: TRBV4-2; CDR3nt: TGTGCCAGCAGCCAAGACGGCGACCCGAGCTCCTACGAGCAGTACTTC; CDR3aa: CASSQDGDPSSYEQYF
j_gene: TRBJ1-1; d_gene: TRBD1; abundance: -; v_gene: TRBV6-1; CDR3nt: TGTGCCAGCAGCCAGGGGGCTTCGAACCCTGAAGCTTTCTTT; CDR3aa: CASSQGASNPEAFF
j_gene: TRBJ1-1; d_gene: TRBD1; abundance: -; v_gene: TRBV5-4; CDR3nt: TGTGCCAGCCATGGACAGGGGGGAGGCACTGAAGCTTTCTTT; CDR3aa: CASHGQGGGTEAFF
j_gene: TRBJ2-3; d_gene: -; abundance: -; v_gene: TRBV18; CDR3nt: TGTGCCAGCTCATCAGGGGGGGATACGCAGTATTTT; CDR3aa: CASSSGGDTQYF
j_gene: TRBJ2-2; d_gene: -; abundance: -; v_gene: TRBV9; CDR3nt: TGTGCCAGCTCGAGAGGTGGGGCAAACACCGGGGAGCTGTTTTTT; CDR3aa: CASSRGGANTGELFF
j_gene: TRBJ2-7; d_gene: -; abundance: -; v_gene: TRBV27; CDR3nt: TGTGCCAGCAGTTTTCTTTTCGGGGCCCCCTACGAGCAGTACTTC; CDR3aa: CASSFLFGAPYEQYF
j_gene: TRBJ1-2; d_gene: -; abundance: -; v_gene: TRBV10-3; CDR3nt: TGTGCCATCAGTGAGGGCAGTTATGGCTACACCTTC; CDR3aa: CAISEGSYGYTF
j_gene: TRBJ1-1; d_gene: -; abundance: -; v_gene: TRBV6-8; CDR3nt: TGTGCCAGCAGTTACCCCCCCGGACTCCACGAGGACACTGAAGCTTTCTTT; CDR3aa: CASSYPPGLHEDTEAFF
j_gene: TRBJ2-5; d_gene: TRBD2; abundance: -; v_gene: TRBV2; CDR3nt: TGTGCCAGCAGGGCGGGGGGTGAGACCCAGTACTTC; CDR3aa: CASRAGGETQYF
j_gene: TRBJ1-1; d_gene: -; abundance: -; v_gene: TRBV7-8; CDR3nt: TGTGCCAGCAGCTTAGTGGGGGGCGCGCGGAACACTGAAGCTTTCTTT; CDR3aa: CASSLVGGARNTEAFF
j_gene: TRBJ1-5; d_gene: -; abundance: -; v_gene: TRBV6-1; CDR3nt: TGTGCCAGCAGAATGGGTAGGTCTAGCAATCAGCCCCAGCATTTT; CDR3aa: CASRMGRSSNQPQHF
j_gene: TRBJ1-6; d_gene: -; abundance: -; v_gene: TRBV19; CDR3nt: TGTGCCAGTAGTATACTCAACCGGGTGGGTTCACCCCTCCACTTT; CDR3aa: CASSILNRVGSPLHF
j_gene: TRBJ2-2; d_gene: TRBD2; abundance: few; v_gene: TRBV18; CDR3nt: TGTGCCAGCTCACCACCGGGACTAGCGGGAGAGGGGACCGGGGAGCTGTTTTTT; CDR3aa: CASSPPGLAGEGTGELFF
j_gene: TRBJ2-3; d_gene: TRBD1; abundance: -; v_gene: TRBV7-2; CDR3nt: TGTGCCTCCTGCCGACAGGGTGGAGGAGATACGCAGTATTTT; CDR3aa: CASCRQGGGDTQYF
j_gene: TRBJ1-5; d_gene: -; abundance: -; v_gene: TRBV2; CDR3nt: TGTGCCAGCAGTGACAGGCAGGGACTAGGCAATCAGCCCCAGCATTTT; CDR3aa: CASSDRQGLGNQPQHF
j_gene: TRBJ2-2; d_gene: -; abundance: -; v_gene: TRBV2; CDR3nt: TGTGCCAGCAATCAGGGGGGAATCGGGGAGCTGTTTTTT; CDR3aa: CASNQGGIGELFF